Listed below are T cell receptor beta chains from one sample, sequenced in a study of cytomegalovirus exposure and HLA in healthy donors. Measured with immunoSEQ multiplex PCR; TCRdb has only the in-frame clones, and not every one. In the table there are tens of thousands of clones, 10% of which are singletons. Sequenced input: PBMCs. These receptor sequences come from a man aged 60 to 69 in good health and CMV-seropositive. The CDR3 runs from the conserved cysteine through the conserved F or W.

v_gene: TRBV28
CDR3aa: CASSSPPSTDTQYF

v_gene: TRBV30
CDR3aa: CAWSPIQGRSPLHF

v_gene: TRBV10-3
CDR3aa: CTIRQQGGNSPLHF

v_gene: TRBV6-1
CDR3aa: CASSDRLPDTQYF

v_gene: TRBV30
CDR3aa: CAWTSGVVSTDTQYF

v_gene: TRBV18
CDR3aa: CASSPGTSGRGDNEQFF

v_gene: TRBV5-1
CDR3aa: CASRPARTGGYGYTF

v_gene: TRBV4-1
CDR3aa: CASSRTLGETQYF

v_gene: TRBV21-1
CDR3aa: CASSKTEEGNEQFF

v_gene: TRBV19
CDR3aa: CATGPGVYNEQFF

v_gene: TRBV19
CDR3aa: CASSPRTGGGEQYF

v_gene: TRBV5-1
CDR3aa: CASSLAKRGGRKNKKGYTF

v_gene: TRBV4-1
CDR3aa: CASSRAPGYRGSSYNEQFF

v_gene: TRBV7-3
CDR3aa: CASRPGQGIGGGYTF

v_gene: TRBV7-3
CDR3aa: CASSLAGGTYNEQFF

v_gene: TRBV10-3
CDR3aa: CASGGSGGYQETQYF

v_gene: TRBV7-2
CDR3aa: CASSRDRGPYQPQHF

v_gene: TRBV19
CDR3aa: CASSTRQGTGELFF

v_gene: TRBV9
CDR3aa: CASSLLAGNTGELFF

v_gene: TRBV7-2
CDR3aa: CASSLRSEQFF

v_gene: TRBV18
CDR3aa: CASSPLLQGVEKLFF